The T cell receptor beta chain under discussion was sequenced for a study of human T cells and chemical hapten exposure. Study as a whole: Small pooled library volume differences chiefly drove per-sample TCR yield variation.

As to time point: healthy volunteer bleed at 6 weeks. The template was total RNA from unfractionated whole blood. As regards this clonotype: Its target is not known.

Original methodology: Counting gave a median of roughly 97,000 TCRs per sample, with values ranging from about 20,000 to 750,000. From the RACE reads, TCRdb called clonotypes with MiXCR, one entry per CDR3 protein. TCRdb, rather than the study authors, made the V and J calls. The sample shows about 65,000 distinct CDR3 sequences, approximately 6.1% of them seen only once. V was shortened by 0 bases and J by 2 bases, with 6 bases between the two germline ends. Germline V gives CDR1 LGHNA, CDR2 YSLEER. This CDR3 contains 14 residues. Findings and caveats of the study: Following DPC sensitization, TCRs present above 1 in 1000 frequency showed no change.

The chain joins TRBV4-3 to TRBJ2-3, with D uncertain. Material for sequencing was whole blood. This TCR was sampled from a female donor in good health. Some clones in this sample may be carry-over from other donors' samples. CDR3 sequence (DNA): TGCGCCAGCAGCCAAGATGTCTCCACAGATACGCAGTATTTT. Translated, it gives CASSQDVSTDTQYF.